The entry below gives a single T cell receptor beta chain sequence along with its context. These data come from a study of blood T cell repertoires in COVID-19. Study background: Spain, Italy and the United States supplied samples that represented acute and convalescent COVID-19. PBMCs, B-cell-depleted T cells, or T cells were the source of the cDNA or gDNA that made up the material.

This CDR3 comprises 13 residues. V was pared by 10 bases and J by 2 bases, with 13 bases between. Germline V CDR1 and CDR2: MNHNY, SVGAGI (reference sequence). Per the authors' pipeline: Using reference gene primer amplification, nucleated cell counts were estimated. Data came from immunoSEQ multiplex PCR; TCRdb stores just in-frame clones and leaves some out. The DNA gave D and trimming, while V, J and clone size come from that table. This sample has over 40,000 clones, with about nine tenths found just once. This receptor was identified in a human donor in a cohort sampled during active COVID-19. Input material: peripheral blood. The chain employs TRBV6-6 and TRBJ2-3; D uncertain. CDR3 loop: CAIKGDYTDTQYF. CDR3 nucleotide sequence: TGTGCCATCAAAGGAGATTACACAGATACGCAGTATTTT.